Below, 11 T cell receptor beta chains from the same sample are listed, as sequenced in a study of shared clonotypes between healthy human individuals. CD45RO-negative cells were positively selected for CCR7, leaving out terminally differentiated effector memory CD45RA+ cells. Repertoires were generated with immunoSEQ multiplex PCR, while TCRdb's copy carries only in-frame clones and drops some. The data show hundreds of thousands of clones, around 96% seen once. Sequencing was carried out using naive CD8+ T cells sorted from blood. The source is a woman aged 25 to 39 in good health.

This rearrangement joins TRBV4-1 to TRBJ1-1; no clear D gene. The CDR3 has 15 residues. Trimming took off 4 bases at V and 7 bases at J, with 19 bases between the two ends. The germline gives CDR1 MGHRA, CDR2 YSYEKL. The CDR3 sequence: CASSLLLGVRSEAFF. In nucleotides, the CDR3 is TGCGCCAGCAGCCTTCTACTTGGGGTAAGGAGTGAAGCTTTCTTT.

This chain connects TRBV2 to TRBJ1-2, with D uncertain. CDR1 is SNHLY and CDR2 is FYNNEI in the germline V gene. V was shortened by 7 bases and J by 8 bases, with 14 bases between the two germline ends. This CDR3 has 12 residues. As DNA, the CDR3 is TGTGCCAGCATCCCCCGAGTTCCGGGCTACACCTTC. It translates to CASIPRVPGYTF.

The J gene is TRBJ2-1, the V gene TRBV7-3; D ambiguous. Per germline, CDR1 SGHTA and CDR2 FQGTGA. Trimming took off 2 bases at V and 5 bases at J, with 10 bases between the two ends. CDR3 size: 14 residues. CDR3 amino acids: CASSLLATHNEQFF. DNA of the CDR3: TGTGCCAGCAGCTTATTGGCTACACACAATGAGCAGTTCTTC. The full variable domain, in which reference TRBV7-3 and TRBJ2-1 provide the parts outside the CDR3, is GAGVSQTPSNKVTEKGKYVELRCDPISGHTALYWYRQSLGQGPEFLIYFQGTGAADDSGLPNDRFFAVRPEGSVSTLKIQRTERGDSAVYLCASSLLATHNEQFFGPGTRLTVL.

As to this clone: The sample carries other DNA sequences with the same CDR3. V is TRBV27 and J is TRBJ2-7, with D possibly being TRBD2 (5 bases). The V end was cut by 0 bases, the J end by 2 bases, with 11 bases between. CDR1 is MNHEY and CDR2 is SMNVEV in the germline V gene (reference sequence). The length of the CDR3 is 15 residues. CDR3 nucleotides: TGTGCCAGCAGTTTATCCCCCGCCGGGACCTACGAGCAGTACTTC. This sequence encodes CASSLSPAGTYEQYF.

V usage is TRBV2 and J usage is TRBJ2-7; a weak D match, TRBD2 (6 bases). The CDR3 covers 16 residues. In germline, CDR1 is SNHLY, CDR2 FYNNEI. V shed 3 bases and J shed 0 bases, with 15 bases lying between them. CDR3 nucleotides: TGTGCCAGCAGTGATAGCCCTAGCGAGAGCTCCTACGAGCAGTACTTC. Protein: CASSDSPSESSYEQYF.

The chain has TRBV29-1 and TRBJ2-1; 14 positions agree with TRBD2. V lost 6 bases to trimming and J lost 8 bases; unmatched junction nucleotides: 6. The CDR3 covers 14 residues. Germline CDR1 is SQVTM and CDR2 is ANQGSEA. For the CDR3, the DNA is TGCAGCGTGATTCCGGGACTAGCGGGAGATGAGCAGTTCTTC. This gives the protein CSVIPGLAGDEQFF.

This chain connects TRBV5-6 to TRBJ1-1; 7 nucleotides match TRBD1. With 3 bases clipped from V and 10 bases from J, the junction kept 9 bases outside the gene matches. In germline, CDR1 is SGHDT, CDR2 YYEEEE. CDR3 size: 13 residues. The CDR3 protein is CASSSGTVSGAFF. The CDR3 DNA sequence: TGTGCCAGCAGCTCTGGGACAGTGTCTGGAGCTTTCTTT.

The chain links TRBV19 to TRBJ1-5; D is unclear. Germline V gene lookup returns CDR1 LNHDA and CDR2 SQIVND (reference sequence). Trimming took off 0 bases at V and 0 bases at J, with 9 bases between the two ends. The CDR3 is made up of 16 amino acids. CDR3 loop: CASSIDPYNSNQPQHF. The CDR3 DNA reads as TGTGCCAGTAGTATAGATCCGTACAATAGCAATCAGCCCCAGCATTTT.

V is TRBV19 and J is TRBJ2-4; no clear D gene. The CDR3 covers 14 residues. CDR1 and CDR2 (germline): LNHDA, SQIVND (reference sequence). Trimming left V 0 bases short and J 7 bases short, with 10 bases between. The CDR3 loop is CASSIDSARNIQYF. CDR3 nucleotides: TGTGCCAGTAGTATAGATTCGGCGCGGAACATTCAGTACTTC.

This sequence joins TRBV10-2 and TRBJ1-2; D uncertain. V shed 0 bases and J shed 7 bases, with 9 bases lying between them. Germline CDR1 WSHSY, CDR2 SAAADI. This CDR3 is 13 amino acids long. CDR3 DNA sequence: TGCGCCAGCAGTGAGTCGACGCTGCGTGGCTACACCTTC. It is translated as CASSESTLRGYTF.

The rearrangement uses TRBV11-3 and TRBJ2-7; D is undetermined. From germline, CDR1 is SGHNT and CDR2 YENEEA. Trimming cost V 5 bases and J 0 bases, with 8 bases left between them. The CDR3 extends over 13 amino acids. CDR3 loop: CASSLTDSYEQYF. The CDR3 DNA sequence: TGTGCCAGCAGCCTTACGGACTCCTACGAGCAGTACTTC.